This TCR beta chain appears in the sequencing data of a study of cytomegalovirus exposure and HLA in healthy donors (dated by TCRdb to the late 2010s). Turning to the overall study: A later analysis indicated that the 120 or so validation repertoires were generated on the platform also employed for the 650 to 850 repertoires of the first cohort. Besides the first cohort of about 730 subjects, a separate validation cohort made up of 120 different subjects was used. High-throughput TCR immunosequencing, statistical association of individual TCRs with disease status, and machine learning were combined to predict cytomegalovirus infection status. The aim of the study was to test whether cataloging public T cell receptors could identify signatures of past pathogen exposure.

A note on this clone: This clone's antigen is unknown. A junction boundary mismatches the germline segment, possibly from a read error.

For CDR1 and CDR2, the germline V gene (reference sequence) lists SGHNT and YYREEE. Taken from cysteine to phenylalanine, the CDR3 has 14 residues. Of all the DNA, just the CDR3 is kept, 42 bases in frame from base 1. General study outcomes and caveats: While some public TCRs were present in many individuals, most TCR sequences turned up only very rarely across donors. In a later analysis, TCRs clustered in the first cohort were found to also tend to co-occur in the roughly 110 validation repertoires, with roughly 93% of cluster scores above 0. The classifier was reported to diagnose cytomegalovirus status with high specificity and sensitivity in both the original and validation cohorts. The study gave a list of over 150 TCR beta chains associated with cytomegalovirus. A later analysis had no HLA typing for the validation cohort, so co-occurrence there was scored across all 120 or so repertoires. In vitro tests confirmed that a few of the cytomegalovirus-associated TCR beta chains recognize cytomegalovirus antigens. The authors suggested that the approach could potentially be extended to other disease states and immunological phenotypes.

The library was prepared using the immunoSEQ multiplex PCR assay. The paper's processing steps were these. A statistical classification framework was built for diagnosing cytomegalovirus status from the catalog of TCR beta chain sequences. The immuneACCESS repertoire file appears here via TCRdb, limited to in-frame rearrangements. These files lack a portion of the clones; in checked studies, under half of the deficit traces to unresolved V genes, and the cause of the others is not known. V and J calls and clone size come straight from that table; D and trimming were deduced from the DNA. The sample yields 150,000 to 200,000 clones; 75% to 90% were counted once. Around 6.7% of the sample goes to the ten largest clones. The donors belonged to the validation cohort of approximately 130 subjects, which was separate from the approximately 660-subject first cohort.

This clonotype was sampled from a man aged 18-30 years in good health and CMV-seropositive. The chain is assembled from TRBV5-4 and TRBJ2-5; 8 middle bases align to TRBD2. The specimen was PBMCs. The sequence in DNA is TGTGCCAGCAGCTTGACGGGAGGGGAAGAGAGCCAGTACTTC. It translates as CASSLTGGEESQYF.